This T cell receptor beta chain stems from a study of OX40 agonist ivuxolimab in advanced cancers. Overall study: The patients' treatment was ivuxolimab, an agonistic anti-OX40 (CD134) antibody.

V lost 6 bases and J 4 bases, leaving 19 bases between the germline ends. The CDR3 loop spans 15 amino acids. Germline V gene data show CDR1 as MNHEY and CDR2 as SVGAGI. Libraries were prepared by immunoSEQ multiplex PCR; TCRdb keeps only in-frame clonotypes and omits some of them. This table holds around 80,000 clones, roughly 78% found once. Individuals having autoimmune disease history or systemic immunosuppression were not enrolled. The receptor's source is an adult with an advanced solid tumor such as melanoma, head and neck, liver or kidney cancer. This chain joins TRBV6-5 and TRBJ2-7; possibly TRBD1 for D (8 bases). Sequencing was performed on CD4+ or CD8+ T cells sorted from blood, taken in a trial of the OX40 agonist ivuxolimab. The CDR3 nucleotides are TGTGCCAGCAGGCGACAGGGGAGGGGGGGTTACGAGCAGTACTTC. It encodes CASRRQGRGGYEQYF.